Reported below is one TCR beta chain. Antigen: not known. The junction departs from germline at one end; a sequencing error may be responsible. The CDR3 consists of 17 residues. Germline CDR1 and CDR2: MNHNS and SASEGT. This sample was included in a study of OX40 agonist ivuxolimab in advanced cancers. Study findings and constraints: Both blood CD4+ and CD8+ T cells showed clonal growth by week 6 at 0.1 to 3.0 mg/kg. On average, CD8+ T cells showed a greater number of expanded clones than CD4+.

Repertoires were generated with immunoSEQ multiplex PCR, while TCRdb's copy carries only in-frame clones and drops some. The sample records 70,000 to 95,000 clones, 80% to 90% being singletons. Sequencing was performed on CD4+ or CD8+ T cells sorted from blood, taken in a trial of the OX40 agonist ivuxolimab. This clonotype originated in an adult with an advanced solid tumor such as melanoma, head and neck, liver or kidney cancer. The rearrangement uses TRBV6-1 and TRBJ1-2; D remains unclear. The CDR3 protein is CASREGGPSIIGNGYTF. For the CDR3, the DNA is TGTGCCAGCAGGGAAGGCGGACCTTCTATTATTGGGAATGGCTACACCTTC.